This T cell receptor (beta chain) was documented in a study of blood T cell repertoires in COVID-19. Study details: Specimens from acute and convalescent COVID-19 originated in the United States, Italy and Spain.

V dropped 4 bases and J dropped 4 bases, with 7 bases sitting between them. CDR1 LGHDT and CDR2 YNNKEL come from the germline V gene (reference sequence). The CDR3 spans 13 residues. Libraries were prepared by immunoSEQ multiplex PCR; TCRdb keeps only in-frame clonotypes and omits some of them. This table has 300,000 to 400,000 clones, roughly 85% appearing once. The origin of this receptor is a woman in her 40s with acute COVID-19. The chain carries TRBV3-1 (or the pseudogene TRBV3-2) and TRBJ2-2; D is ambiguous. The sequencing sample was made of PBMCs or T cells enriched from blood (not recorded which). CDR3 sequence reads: CASSLGITGELFF. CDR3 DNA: TGTGCCAGCAGCCTTGGCATCACCGGGGAGCTGTTTTTT.